This TCR beta chain emerged from a study of blood T cells in healthy people across ages (dated by TCRdb to the mid-2010s). Notes on the research overall: Template switching captured roughly one uniquely barcoded TCR beta cDNA molecule per two T cells in model experiments. The study analyzed two additional independent replicas of 1 million unique cDNA reads from the same blood draw for two donors, one aged 18 to 29 and one aged 80 or older. To avoid experimental bias, donors of different ages were spread randomly across the sequencing lanes. The donors were split into four age groups: young (average around 15 years), middle-aged (39), aged (62) and long-lived (roughly 86). The study measured age-related changes in TCR beta repertoire diversity using deep sequencing normalized with unique cDNA molecular identifiers.

Details on this clonotype: The antigen this receptor binds is unknown. This sequence may be a read error, since a much larger clone differs from it by one base.

The donors were some 39 Caucasian individuals from Russia, aged roughly 6 to 100 years, who were systemically healthy. Roughly 10 milliliters of peripheral blood were collected from each donor into EDTA-treated Vacutainer tubes. Ficoll-Paque density-gradient centrifugation was used to isolate PBMCs, with at least 6.5 million per sample. Trizol reagent was used to extract total RNA from the PBMCs, yielding at least 5.5 micrograms per sample. Naive CD45RAhigh/CD27high T cell percentages were measured by flow cytometry on a PBMC aliquot from every donor. General conclusions and limits of the study: Observed TCR beta diversity correlated strongly with the percentage of naive T cells measured by flow cytometry. Since profiling was done on bulk unsorted PBMCs, naive and antigen-experienced compartments could not be conclusively compared. Because donor CMV infection status was unknown, age-related changes in expanded clonotypes were potentially confounded. Estimates of total diversity based on one million sequenced T cells were considered lower bounds and underestimates. Compared with the aged group, the long-lived group had more naive CD4+ T cells, fewer expanded clones and increased TCR diversity, suggesting age selection. As age increased, observed TCR beta diversity per million T cells dropped in a roughly linear way, and a significant reduction was already evident by age about 40.

Via the germline V gene (reference sequence), CDR1 is DFQATT and CDR2 SNEGSKA. Including cysteine and phenylalanine, the CDR3 has 15 amino acids. The sequence is cut down to CDR3 DNA, 45 bases in frame from base 1. V is trimmed back by 6 bases and J by 13 bases, and the junction contains 19 bases that no gene match accounts for. Libraries were constructed by 5' RACE. Sequencing instrument: Illumina HiSeq 2500. The second PCR ran for about 7 to 11 cycles and used a J-beta primer mix along with a sample-barcoded 5' primer. Each TCR beta cDNA molecule received a unique molecular identifier from a template-switch 5' adaptor carrying 12 random nucleotides. At least 2.5 million CDR3-containing paired-end reads were obtained from each sample. The Mint cDNA synthesis kit, primed by a TRBC-specific oligonucleotide, was used to synthesize first-strand cDNA from all RNA. All cDNA was treated with uracil-DNA glycosylase and then went through a first 18-cycle PCR with the universal primers M1SS and BC2_uni_R. As for how the authors treated the data: Each sample was normalized by randomly selecting 1 million high-quality reads, each carrying a distinct molecular identifier. Reads with shared molecular identifiers were discarded instead of being binned into consensus sequences. CDR3 identification, clonotype clustering and error correction used MiTCR with a Q25 quality threshold and the strictest error-elimination algorithm. A nonparametric unseen species model with Euler transformation was used to estimate a lower bound on total TCR beta diversity. TCRdb handled the public reads itself, with Q25 trimming in fastp and clone calling in MiXCR, and kept productive beta chains. Under each unique CDR3 protein, matching rows form one entry showing the most common genes and DNA. TCRdb's processing, not the authors' own work, is the source of the V and J calls. The sample table holds about 1.5 million distinct CDR3 sequences, of which approximately 43% were seen once. The ten largest make up about 4.1% of the sample.

The sample was blood. The sequence links TRBV20-1 to TRBJ2-4, with TRBD1 matching 9 junction bases. This receptor was obtained from a woman aged 18-30 years in good health. The encoded CDR3 is CSANNRGRNYNEQYF. The DNA sequence is TGCAGTGCGAACAACAGGGGGCGAAACTACAATGAGCAGTACTTC.